Included here is one T cell receptor (beta chain) sequence, with context. Its antigen is undetermined. The sample comes from a study of blood T cells in healthy people across ages. Study summary: About one barcoded beta molecule per two T cells was captured by template switching. Study conclusions and caveats: Long-lived donors carried more naive CD4+ cells and greater diversity than aged donors. Those diversity estimates obtained from one million T cells were thought to be underestimates.

Germline CDR1 SGHRS, CDR2 YFSETQ. This CDR3 has 13 amino acids. Trimming cost V 7 bases and J 11 bases; bases outside gene matches: 14. Total RNA, at least 5.5 micrograms per sample, came from PBMCs. Next came a second PCR, run for about 6 to 11 cycles, which used a sample-barcoded 5' primer along with a J-beta primer mix. TCRdb analysed the 5' RACE reads with MiXCR anew, one entry per CDR3 protein. Of 650,000 or so distinct CDR3 sequences listed, roughly half are singletons. The chain uses TRBV5-1 and TRBJ2-5; 7 bases map to TRBD2. The source of this sequence is a woman at least 80 years old in good health. Input material: blood. The CDR3 spells CASSLALYNEQYF. Here the CDR3 DNA reads TGCGCCAGCTCACTAGCGCTCTACAATGAGCAGTACTTC.